The 17 T cell receptor beta chains reported below all come from one sample, sequenced in a study of vaccination effects on CD4 cells after COVID-19. Only in-frame clones appear in the TCRdb table, and some are missing; sequencing was by immunoSEQ multiplex PCR. The sample consists of approximately 70,000 clones, around 69% of them appearing once. Isolating CD4+ T cells followed more than 9 days of culture. Two-dose BNT162b2 or mRNA-1273 vaccination was given to participants. No antigen is known for these receptors. The sequences come from CD4+ T cells from PBMCs cultured without peptide, collected after COVID-19 vaccination. Receptors originate from a human donor who received a COVID-19 vaccine.

The V call is TRBV11-2, the J call TRBJ1-1; TRBD1 matches at 11 bases. Germline CDR1 and CDR2: SGHAT and FQNNGV. The CDR3 sequence is 16 residues long. V lost 2 bases to trimming and J lost 4 bases; unmatched junction nucleotides: 6. The CDR3 region is CASSLNFGTGGTEAFF. The CDR3 region has the DNA TGTGCCAGCAGCTTAAACTTCGGGACAGGGGGCACTGAAGCTTTCTTT.

This clone showed up just a few times. This chain joins TRBV6-5 and TRBJ1-5; D is possibly TRBD1 (5 bases). CDR1 is MNHEY, CDR2 SVGAGI, per germline. The CDR3 length is 14 residues. V was clipped by 7 bases and J by 5 bases, with 15 bases between them. The CDR3 loop reads CASIRGKGDQPQHF. The CDR3 nucleotides read TGTGCCAGCATTAGGGGAAAGGGAGATCAGCCCCAGCATTTT.

The gene calls are TRBV3-1 (or the pseudogene TRBV3-2) and TRBJ2-7; D gene ambiguous. V lost 3 bases to trimming and J lost 2 bases, with 11 bases between them. The germline gives CDR1 LGHDT, CDR2 YNNKEL (reference sequence). This CDR3 has 14 amino acids. CDR3 region: CASSHGPGPYEQYV. The CDR3 bases are TGTGCCAGCAGCCACGGACCCGGCCCCTACGAGCAGTACGTC.

This rearrangement joins TRBV19 to TRBJ1-5; maybe TRBD1 (5 bases). Germline V CDR1 and CDR2: LNHDA, SQIVND (reference sequence). V was cut by 6 bases and J by 3 bases, with 18 bases left in between. The CDR3 sequence is 16 residues long. The CDR3: CASRSQTAGDNQPQHF. Here the CDR3 DNA reads TGTGCCAGTAGATCCCAAACGGCGGGGGACAATCAGCCCCAGCATTTT.

V is TRBV6-5 and J is TRBJ2-1, with TRBD2 matching 13 bases. The junction had 6 bases not matched to a gene; V was cut back by 6 bases and J by 7 bases. The germline gives CDR1 MNHEY, CDR2 SVGAGI. The CDR3 covers 15 residues. The CDR3 loop reads CASRLTSGGGNEQFF. The CDR3, as DNA: TGTGCCAGCAGACTCACTAGCGGGGGGGGGAATGAGCAGTTCTTC.

The chain couples TRBV28 to TRBJ1-5; D is unresolved. This CDR3 has 15 residues. Per germline, CDR1 MDHEN and CDR2 SYDVKM. V was pared by 8 bases and J by 0 bases, with 14 bases between. The chain's CDR3 is CASRRAGGSNQPQHF. CDR3 bases: TGTGCCAGCCGTCGTGCTGGAGGTAGCAATCAGCCCCAGCATTTT.

The CDR3 DNA reads as TGTGCCAGCAGCCAAGGCGGTAGCGGGGCAACACAAGAGACCCAGTACTTC. Its protein is CASSQGGSGATQETQYF. The chain uses TRBV4-2 and TRBJ2-5, with 8 bases fitting TRBD2. Trimming at V came to 1 base and at J to 2 bases, leaving 9 bases not matched to a gene. This CDR3 has 17 amino acids. The V gene's germline CDR1 is LGHNA and CDR2 YNFKEQ.

V is TRBV18 and J is TRBJ1-5; D is unresolved. The germline V and J ends were trimmed by 5 bases and 9 bases, with 11 bases remaining between them. Germline V lookup: CDR1 KGHSH, CDR2 LQKENI. This CDR3 spans 12 amino acids. The CDR3: CASSEVDRPQHF. CDR3 coding DNA: TGTGCCAGCTCAGAGGTGGATCGGCCCCAGCATTTT.

The chain links TRBV10-3 to TRBJ2-5; either TRBD1 or TRBD2 may supply D (5 bases each). Germline values: CDR1 ENHRY, CDR2 SYGVKD. The CDR3 runs to 15 residues. With 0 bases removed from V and 2 bases from J, the gap between germline ends came to 10 bases. CDR3 region: CAISESGPYQETQYF. The CDR3 DNA reads TGTGCCATCAGTGAGTCGGGACCATATCAAGAGACCCAGTACTTC.

This clone was detected a few times. The chain has TRBV6-1 and TRBJ2-1, with 8 nucleotides matching TRBD2. V lost 3 bases, J lost 2 bases, and 3 bases stayed unmatched. The CDR3 extends over 15 amino acids. From germline, CDR1 is MNHNS and CDR2 SASEGT. Written as DNA, the CDR3 is TGTGCCAGCAGTGAGTGGCGGGGGGCCTACAATGAGCAGTTCTTC. Translation: CASSEWRGAYNEQFF.

This clone was counted once. The V gene is TRBV6-5, the J gene TRBJ1-5, with 8 bases fitting TRBD1. Looked up from germline, CDR1 is MNHEY and CDR2 is SVGAGI. CDR3 size: 13 residues. Trimming at V came to 6 bases and at J to 7 bases, leaving 5 bases not matched to a gene. The CDR3 here is CASRSTGVQPQHF. CDR3 sequence (DNA): TGTGCCAGCAGATCGACAGGGGTCCAGCCCCAGCATTTT.

The V gene is TRBV19, the J gene TRBJ2-3; 8 bases map to TRBD2. Germline trimming cut 4 bases from V and 6 bases from J; bases unmatched to any gene: 9. Looked up from germline, CDR1 is LNHDA and CDR2 is SQIVND (reference sequence). CDR3 length: 15 residues. CDR3: CASSSPGLEPDTQYF. The CDR3 nucleotides are TGTGCCAGTAGTAGCCCGGGACTAGAACCCGATACGCAGTATTTT.

This clone was seen just once. The chain employs TRBV6-5 and TRBJ1-2, with D unresolved. Trimming left V 5 bases short and J 5 bases short, with 12 bases between. The length of the CDR3 is 13 residues. Germline CDR1 is MNHEY and CDR2 is SVGAGI. The chain's CDR3 is CASSPPGRYGYTF. Here the CDR3 DNA reads TGTGCCAGCAGTCCCCCGGGGAGGTATGGCTACACCTTC.

The chain combines TRBV5-1 with TRBJ1-1, with D perhaps TRBD1 (5 bases). Germline loops: CDR1 SGHRS, CDR2 YFSETQ. V dropped 3 bases and J dropped 7 bases, with 7 bases sitting between them. The CDR3 has 11 residues. In DNA form, the CDR3 reads TGCGCCAGCAGCTCGGACATTGAAGCTTTCTTT. Translation: CASSSDIEAFF.

The chain is built from TRBV27 and TRBJ1-1; 8 nucleotides line up with TRBD1. The CDR3 contains 16 residues. V trimming: 5 bases; J trimming: 1 base; junction bases outside the gene matches: 9. Per germline, CDR1 MNHEY and CDR2 SMNVEV (reference sequence). CDR3 region: CASSLFGTGRNTEAFF. DNA for the CDR3: TGTGCCAGCAGTCTATTTGGGACAGGTAGGAACACTGAAGCTTTCTTT.

A single count supports this clone. J is TRBJ2-5 and V is TRBV19, with a possible D match to TRBD1 (6 bases). CDR1 is LNHDA, CDR2 SQIVND, per germline (reference sequence). CDR3 length: 14 residues. With 3 bases removed from V and 0 bases from J, the gap between germline ends came to 8 bases. CDR3 residues: CASSMGQYQETQYF. As DNA, the CDR3 is TGTGCCAGTAGTATGGGACAATACCAAGAGACCCAGTACTTC.

This sequence joins TRBV19 and TRBJ1-2, with a weak D call TRBD1 (5 bases). Between the trimmed V and J ends, which lost 7 bases and 0 bases, there was a span of 18 bases. The germline CDR1 and CDR2 sequences are LNHDA and SQIVND (reference sequence). This CDR3 has 16 amino acids. CDR3 residues: CASTPSGAYSNYGYTF. CDR3 in DNA: TGTGCCAGTACCCCTTCTGGGGCCTACTCTAACTATGGCTACACCTTC.